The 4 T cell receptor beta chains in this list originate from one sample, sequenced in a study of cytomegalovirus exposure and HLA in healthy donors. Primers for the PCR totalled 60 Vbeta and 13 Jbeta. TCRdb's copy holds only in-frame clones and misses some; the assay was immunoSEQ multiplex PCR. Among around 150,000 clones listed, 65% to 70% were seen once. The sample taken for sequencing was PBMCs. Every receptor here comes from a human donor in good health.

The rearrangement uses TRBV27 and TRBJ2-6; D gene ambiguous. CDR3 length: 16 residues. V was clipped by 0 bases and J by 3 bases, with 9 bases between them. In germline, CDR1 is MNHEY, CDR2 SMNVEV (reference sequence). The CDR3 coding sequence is TGTGCCAGCAGTTTATCTTGGGCAGTTGGGGCCAACGTCCTGACTTTC. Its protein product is CASSLSWAVGANVLTF.

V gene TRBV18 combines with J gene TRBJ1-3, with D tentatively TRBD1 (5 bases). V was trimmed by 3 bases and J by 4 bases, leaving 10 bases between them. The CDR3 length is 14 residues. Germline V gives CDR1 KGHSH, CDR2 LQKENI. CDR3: CASSPGQGGNTIYF. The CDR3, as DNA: TGTGCCAGCTCACCGGGCCAGGGAGGAAACACCATATATTTT.

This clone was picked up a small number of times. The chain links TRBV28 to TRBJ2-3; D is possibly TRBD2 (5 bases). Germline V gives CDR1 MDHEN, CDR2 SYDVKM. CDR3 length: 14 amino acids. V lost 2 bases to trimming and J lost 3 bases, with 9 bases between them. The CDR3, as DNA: TGTGCCAGCAGTTTAGGGGAGTCGACAGATACGCAGTATTTT. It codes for CASSLGESTDTQYF.

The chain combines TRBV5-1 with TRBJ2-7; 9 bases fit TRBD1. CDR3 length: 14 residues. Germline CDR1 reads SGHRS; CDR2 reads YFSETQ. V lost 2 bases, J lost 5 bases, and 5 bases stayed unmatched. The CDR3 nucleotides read TGCGCCAGCAGCTTCGGGACAGGGAACGACGAGCAGTACTTC. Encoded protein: CASSFGTGNDEQYF.